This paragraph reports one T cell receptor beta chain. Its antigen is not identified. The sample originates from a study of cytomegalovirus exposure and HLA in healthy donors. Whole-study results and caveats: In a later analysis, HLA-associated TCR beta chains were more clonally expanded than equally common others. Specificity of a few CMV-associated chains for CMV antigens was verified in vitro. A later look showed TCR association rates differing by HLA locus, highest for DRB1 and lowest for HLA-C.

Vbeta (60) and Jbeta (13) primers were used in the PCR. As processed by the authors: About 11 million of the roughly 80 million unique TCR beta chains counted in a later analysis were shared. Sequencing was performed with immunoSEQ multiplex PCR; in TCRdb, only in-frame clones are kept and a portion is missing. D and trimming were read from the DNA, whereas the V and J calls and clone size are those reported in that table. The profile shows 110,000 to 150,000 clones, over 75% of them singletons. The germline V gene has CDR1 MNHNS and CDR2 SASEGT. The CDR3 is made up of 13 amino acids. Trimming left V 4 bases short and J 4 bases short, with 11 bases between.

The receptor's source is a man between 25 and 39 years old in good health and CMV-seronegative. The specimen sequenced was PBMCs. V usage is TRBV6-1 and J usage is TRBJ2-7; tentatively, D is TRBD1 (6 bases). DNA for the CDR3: TGTGCCAGCAGTGGGGGGCTGAGTTACGAGCAGTACTTC. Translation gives CASSGGLSYEQYF.